Listed below are T cell receptor beta chains from one sample, sequenced in a study of Ad26.COV2.S vaccination and SARS-CoV-2 variants. The protocol was immunoSEQ multiplex PCR, while the TCRdb copy is restricted to in-frame clones and leaves out a portion. In the table there are around 300,000 clones, 90% of which are singletons. Sample: peripheral blood, taken in a trial of Ad26.COV2.S vaccine versus placebo. Receptor source: a person aged 18-65 years who received the Ad26.COV2.S COVID-19 vaccine or a placebo. Both conserved end residues are part of each CDR3. The D gene is left open where the match is weak. Only part of the rows carry a size: once, few, many, or a class if the clone is expanded.

j_call clone_size v_call d_call cdr3_nt cdr3_aa
TRBJ2-7 once TRBV13 - TGTGCCAGCAGCTTAGGTGGTTACGAGCAGTACTTC CASSLGGYEQYF
TRBJ1-1 - TRBV5-6 - TGTGCCAGCAGCTTGGACTCAAACACTGAAGCTTTCTTT CASSLDSNTEAFF
TRBJ1-1 - TRBV5-4 - TGTGCCAGCAGCTTTAAGGGGAATGGCGCAGCTTTCTTT CASSFKGNGAAFF
TRBJ1-1 - TRBV30 TRBD1 TGTGCCTGGAGTCTAGAAGCCCGGGACAGGGGGACTGAAGCTTTCTTT CAWSLEARDRGTEAFF
TRBJ2-1 - TRBV3-1/TRBV3-2 TRBD2 TGTGCCAGCAGCCTACTTGGGGGACTAGCGGGGGGTCGCTCTTTCCTCTTACCCTACAATGAGCAGTTCTTC CASSLLGGLAGGRSFLLPYNEQFF
TRBJ2-7 - TRBV7-2 - TGTGCCAGCAGCGGGACTTCCTACTACGAGCAGTACTTC CASSGTSYYEQYF
TRBJ2-5 - TRBV30 - TGTGCCTGGAGTCGGGGGAGGGGGCGAGAGACCCAGTACTTC CAWSRGRGRETQYF
TRBJ1-2 - TRBV11-1 - TGTGCCAGCAGCTTAGAGGGTCGACCGTTCCTCTATGGCTACACCTTC CASSLEGRPFLYGYTF
TRBJ2-7 - TRBV7-9 - TGTGCCAGCAGCTCTACTAGTAGCTCCTACGAGCAGTACTTC CASSSTSSSYEQYF
TRBJ1-1 - TRBV6-5 - TGTGCCAGCAGCGCACAGCAGGGCTTGAACACTGAAGCTTTCTTT CASSAQQGLNTEAFF
TRBJ1-4 - TRBV19 - TGTGCCAGTAGTGTCACACAGGGTGAAAAACTGTTTTTT CASSVTQGEKLFF
TRBJ1-2 few TRBV29-1 - TGCAGCGTTCCCCAGTCCGGGACACCCACTAACTATGGCTACACCTTC CSVPQSGTPTNYGYTF
TRBJ2-3 once TRBV2 TRBD2 TGTGCCAGCAGTGGACTAGCGGCCACAGATACGCAGTATTTT CASSGLAATDTQYF
TRBJ1-1 - TRBV5-1 TRBD1 TGCGCCAGCAGCACGGGACAGGGTACCGAAGCTTTCTTT CASSTGQGTEAFF
TRBJ2-7 - TRBV4-3 TRBD2 TGCGCCAGCAGCCAAGATTTCCCCCCACAAAGAGCGGGGGCCACCTACGAGCAGTACTTC CASSQDFPPQRAGATYEQYF
TRBJ2-7 - TRBV12-5 - TGTGCTAGTGGTTTGGTACGAATTGAGGGGAGACGGCCTTTCTACGAGCAGTACTTC CASGLVRIEGRRPFYEQYF
TRBJ2-3 - TRBV27 TRBD1 TGTGCCAGCAGTCACACACAGGGGGCGTCTCTTTCAGATACGCAGTATTTT CASSHTQGASLSDTQYF
TRBJ1-2 - TRBV12-3/TRBV12-4 TRBD1 TGTGCCAGCAGCACAGGGGGGCGAGGCTACACCTTC CASSTGGRGYTF
TRBJ2-3 - TRBV29-1 - TGCAGCGTTGAGCAGGGACGTGTTACGCAGTATTTT CSVEQGRVTQYF
TRBJ1-6 - TRBV28 TRBD1 TGTGCCAGCAGGGGACAGGGAACAAACTTGCCCTATAATTCACCCCTCCACTTT CASRGQGTNLPYNSPLHF
TRBJ2-3 - TRBV9 TRBD1 TGTGCCAGCAGCGTAGATCGGCAGGGGGGCACAGATACGCAGTATTTT CASSVDRQGGTDTQYF
TRBJ2-3 - TRBV3-1/TRBV3-2 - TGTGCCAGCAGCTCCTCCCAGGGCTGGGACACAGATACGCAGTATTTT CASSSSQGWDTDTQYF
TRBJ1-2 - TRBV4-2 - TGTGCCAGCAGCCGGGAGAGGGACGCGTATGGCTACACCTTC CASSRERDAYGYTF
TRBJ1-6 - TRBV5-1 - TGCGCCAGCAGCTTGGACGTTTTTGGGGTCCGCGATAATTCACCCCTCCACTTT CASSLDVFGVRDNSPLHF
TRBJ1-2 few TRBV11-2 TRBD1 TGTGCCAGCAGCCCTGACAGGGGCTATGGCTACACCTTC CASSPDRGYGYTF
TRBJ1-1 - TRBV5-1 - TGCGCCAGCACTAGGACCTGGAACACTGAAGCTTTCTTT CASTRTWNTEAFF
TRBJ1-1 - TRBV19 - TGTGCCAGTAGTATAGCCAGGAACACTGAAGCTTTCTTT CASSIARNTEAFF
TRBJ2-7 once TRBV2 - TGTGCCAGCAGTGAGGCTCCGGGGAACTCCTACGAGCAGTACTTC CASSEAPGNSYEQYF
TRBJ1-5 - TRBV4-1 - TGCGCCAGCAGCCTTCGTTTGACCGGCGATAGCAATCAGCCCCAGCATTTT CASSLRLTGDSNQPQHF
TRBJ1-5 few TRBV30 - TGTGCCTGGAGTGGCCTACAGGGCAATCAGCCCCAGCATTTT CAWSGLQGNQPQHF
TRBJ2-1 - TRBV3-1/TRBV3-2 - TGTGCCAGCAGCCAAGTTGGGCTCGCGTTAGAACGGGTGACCTACAATGAGCAGTTCTTC CASSQVGLALERVTYNEQFF
TRBJ1-1 - TRBV18 - TGTGCCACCTCAATACTCGGGGGTGTGGACAACACTGAAGCTTTCTTT CATSILGGVDNTEAFF
TRBJ1-1 - TRBV6-5 - TGTGCCAGCAGTTCCCGGACACTAGACACTGAAGCTTTCTTT CASSSRTLDTEAFF
TRBJ1-1 - TRBV28 - TGTGCCAGCAGTTTCCCGGGACACCCGAACACTGAAGCTTTCTTT CASSFPGHPNTEAFF
TRBJ2-7 once TRBV14 - TGTGCCAGCAGCCAAGATCGGTTTAGGGAGCAGTACTTC CASSQDRFREQYF
TRBJ2-1 - TRBV11-2 TRBD2 TGTGCCAGCAGCTCAAAGCTAGCGGGACCAGACAATGAGCAGTTCTTC CASSSKLAGPDNEQFF
TRBJ1-6 - TRBV29-1 - TGCAGCGTGGGAGGGGATAATTCACCCCTCCACTTT CSVGGDNSPLHF
TRBJ2-1 once TRBV7-6 - TGTGCCAGCAGCTCCCCAGAGGTTTCCAATGAGCAGTTCTTC CASSSPEVSNEQFF
TRBJ2-1 - TRBV9 TRBD2 TGTGCCAGCAGCTCCCGGACTAGCGTTGCCGTTAGCTCCTACAATGAGCAGTTCTTC CASSSRTSVAVSSYNEQFF
TRBJ2-4 - TRBV4-1 TRBD2 TGCGCCAGCAGCCAAAACCGGGGGGGCCCCCCAGCCAAAAACATTCAGTACTTC CASSQNRGGPPAKNIQYF
TRBJ2-1 - TRBV5-1 TRBD2 TGCGCCAGCAGCTCTTCCGGGACTAGCCACAATGAGCAGTTCTTC CASSSSGTSHNEQFF
TRBJ2-2 - TRBV5-1 - TGCGCCAGCAGCTTGGATGTGGGTGCGGGGTACACCGGGGAGCTGTTTTTT CASSLDVGAGYTGELFF
TRBJ1-3 - TRBV5-4 TRBD1 TGTGCCAGCAGCTTGGCAGGGGGCCTAGCAAACACCATATATTTT CASSLAGGLANTIYF
TRBJ1-1 - TRBV2 - TGTGCCAGCGTTTGGGCTAACACTGAAGCTTTCTTT CASVWANTEAFF
TRBJ1-3 once TRBV9 TRBD1 TGTGCCAGCAGCTCACAGACAGGGATTGGAAACACCATATATTTT CASSSQTGIGNTIYF
TRBJ2-1 - TRBV5-6 TRBD2 TGTGCCAGCAGCTTTCATAGCGGGGGGGCCTTCTATGAGCAGTTCTTC CASSFHSGGAFYEQFF
TRBJ2-7 once TRBV4-3 - TGCGCCAGCAGCCAAGGGGCGGGCACCTACGAGCAGTACTTC CASSQGAGTYEQYF